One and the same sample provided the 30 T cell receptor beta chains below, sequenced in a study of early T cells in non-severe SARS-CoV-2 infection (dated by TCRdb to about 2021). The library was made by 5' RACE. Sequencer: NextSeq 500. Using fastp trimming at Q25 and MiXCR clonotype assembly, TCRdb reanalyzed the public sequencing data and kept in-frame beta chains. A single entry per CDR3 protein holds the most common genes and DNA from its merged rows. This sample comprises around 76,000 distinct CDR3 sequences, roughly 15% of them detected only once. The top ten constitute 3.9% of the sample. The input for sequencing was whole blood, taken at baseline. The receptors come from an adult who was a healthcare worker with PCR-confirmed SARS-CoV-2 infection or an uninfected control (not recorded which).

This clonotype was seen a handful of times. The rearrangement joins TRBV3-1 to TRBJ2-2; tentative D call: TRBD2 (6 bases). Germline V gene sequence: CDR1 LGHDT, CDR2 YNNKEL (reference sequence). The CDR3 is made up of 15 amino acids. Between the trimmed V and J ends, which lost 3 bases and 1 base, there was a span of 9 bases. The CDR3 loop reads CASSHGTLNTGELFF. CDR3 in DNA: TGTGCCAGCAGCCATGGGACTCTGAACACCGGGGAGCTGTTTTTT.

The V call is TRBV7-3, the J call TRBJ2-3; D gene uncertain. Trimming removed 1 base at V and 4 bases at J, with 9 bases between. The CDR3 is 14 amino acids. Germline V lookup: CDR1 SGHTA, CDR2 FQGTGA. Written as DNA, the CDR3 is TGTGCCAGCAGCTTAAGGGTAGGGCCAGATACGCAGTATTTT. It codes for CASSLRVGPDTQYF.

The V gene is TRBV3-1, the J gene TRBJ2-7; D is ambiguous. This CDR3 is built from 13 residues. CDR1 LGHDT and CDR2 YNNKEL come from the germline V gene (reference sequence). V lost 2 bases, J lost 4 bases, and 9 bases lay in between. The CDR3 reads CASSQTGPYEQYF. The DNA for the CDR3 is TGTGCCAGCAGCCAAACGGGCCCTTACGAGCAGTACTTC.

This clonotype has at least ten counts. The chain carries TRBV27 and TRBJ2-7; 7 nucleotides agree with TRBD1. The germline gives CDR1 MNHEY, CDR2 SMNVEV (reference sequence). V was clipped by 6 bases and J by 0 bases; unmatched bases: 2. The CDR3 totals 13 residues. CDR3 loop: CASRGTDSYEQYF. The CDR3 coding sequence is TGTGCCAGCAGAGGGACAGACTCCTACGAGCAGTACTTC.

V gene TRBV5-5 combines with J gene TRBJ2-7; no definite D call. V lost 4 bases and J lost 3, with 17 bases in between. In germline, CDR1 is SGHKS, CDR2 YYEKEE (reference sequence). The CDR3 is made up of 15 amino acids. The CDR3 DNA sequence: TGTGCCAGCAGCCCCTCGACGCAGAAGCTCTACGAGCAGTACTTC. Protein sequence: CASSPSTQKLYEQYF. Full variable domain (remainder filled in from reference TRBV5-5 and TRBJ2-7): DAGVTQSPTHLIKTRGQQVTLRCSPISGHKSVSWYQQVLGQGPQFIFQYYEKEERGRGNFPDRFSARQFPNYSSELNVNALLLGDSALYLCASSPSTQKLYEQYFGPGTRLTVT.

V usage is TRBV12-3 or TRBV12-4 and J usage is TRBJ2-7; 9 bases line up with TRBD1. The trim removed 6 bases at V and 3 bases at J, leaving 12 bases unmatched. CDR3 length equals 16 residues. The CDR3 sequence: CASSLGTGTGLYEQYF. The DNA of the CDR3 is TGTGCCAGCAGCCTAGGAACCGGGACAGGGCTCTACGAGCAGTACTTC.

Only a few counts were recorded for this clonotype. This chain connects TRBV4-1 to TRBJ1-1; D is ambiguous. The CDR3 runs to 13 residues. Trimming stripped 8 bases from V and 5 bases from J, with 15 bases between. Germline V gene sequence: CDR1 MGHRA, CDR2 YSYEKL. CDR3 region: CASSGILRTEAFF. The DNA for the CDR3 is TGCGCCAGCTCTGGAATCCTTAGGACTGAAGCTTTCTTT.

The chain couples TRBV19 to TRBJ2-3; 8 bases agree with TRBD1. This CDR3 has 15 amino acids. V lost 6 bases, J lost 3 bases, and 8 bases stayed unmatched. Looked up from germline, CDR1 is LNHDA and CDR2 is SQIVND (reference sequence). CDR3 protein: CASSPTGGVTDTQYF. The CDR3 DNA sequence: TGTGCCAGTAGCCCAACAGGGGGTGTGACAGATACGCAGTATTTT.

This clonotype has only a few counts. The CDR3 sequence is CSARDQGKETQYF. In DNA form, the CDR3 reads TGCAGTGCTAGAGATCAGGGGAAAGAGACCCAGTACTTC. The V and J genes are TRBV20-1 and TRBJ2-5; D might be TRBD1 (6 bases). The CDR3 loop spans 13 amino acids. Trimming shortened V by 0 bases and J by 3 bases, and 8 bases separated the two germline ends. Germline loops: CDR1 DFQATT, CDR2 SNEGSKA (reference sequence).

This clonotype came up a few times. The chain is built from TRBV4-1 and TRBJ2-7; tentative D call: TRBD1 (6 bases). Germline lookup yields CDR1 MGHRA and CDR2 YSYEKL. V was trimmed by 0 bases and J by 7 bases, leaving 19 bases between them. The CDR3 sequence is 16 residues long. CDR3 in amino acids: CASSQEVTGTTREQYF. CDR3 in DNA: TGCGCCAGCAGCCAAGAGGTGACAGGCACTACGAGGGAGCAGTACTTC.

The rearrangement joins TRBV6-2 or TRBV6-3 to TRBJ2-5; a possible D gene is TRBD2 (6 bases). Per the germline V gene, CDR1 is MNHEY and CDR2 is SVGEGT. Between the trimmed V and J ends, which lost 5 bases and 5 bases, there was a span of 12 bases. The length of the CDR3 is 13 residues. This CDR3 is CASSKLAGETQYF. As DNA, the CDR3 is TGTGCCAGCAGTAAACTAGCTGGGGAGACCCAGTACTTC.

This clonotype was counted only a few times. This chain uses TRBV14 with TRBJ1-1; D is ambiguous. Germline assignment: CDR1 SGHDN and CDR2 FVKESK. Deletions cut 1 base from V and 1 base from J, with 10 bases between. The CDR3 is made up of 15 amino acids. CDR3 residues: CASSQVGGGNTEAFF. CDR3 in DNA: TGTGCCAGCAGCCAAGTTGGAGGAGGGAACACTGAAGCTTTCTTT.

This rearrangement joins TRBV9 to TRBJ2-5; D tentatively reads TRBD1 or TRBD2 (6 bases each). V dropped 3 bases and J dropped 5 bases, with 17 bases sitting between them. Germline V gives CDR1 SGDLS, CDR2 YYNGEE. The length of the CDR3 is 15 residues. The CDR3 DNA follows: TGTGCCAGCAGCGGAGACAGGACGGAGGGGGAGACCCAGTACTTC. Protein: CASSGDRTEGETQYF. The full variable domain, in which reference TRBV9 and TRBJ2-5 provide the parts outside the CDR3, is DSGVTQTPKHLITATGQRVTLRCSPRSGDLSVYWYQQSLDQGLQFLIQYYNGEERAKGNILERFSAQQFPDLHSELNLSSLELGDSALYFCASSGDRTEGETQYFGPGTRLLVL.

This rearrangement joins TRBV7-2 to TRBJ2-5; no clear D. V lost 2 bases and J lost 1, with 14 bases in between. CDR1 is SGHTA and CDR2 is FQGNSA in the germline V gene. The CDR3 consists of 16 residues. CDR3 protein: CASSLRLVAAQETQYF. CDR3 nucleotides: TGTGCCAGCAGCTTACGACTGGTCGCCGCCCAAGAGACCCAGTACTTC.

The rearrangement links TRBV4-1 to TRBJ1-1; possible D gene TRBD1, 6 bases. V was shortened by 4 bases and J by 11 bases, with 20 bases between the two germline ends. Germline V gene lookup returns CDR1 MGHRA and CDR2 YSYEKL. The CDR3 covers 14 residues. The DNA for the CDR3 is TGCGCCAGCAGCCCCGAAAGCGGACAGCCGGCCGCTTTCTTT. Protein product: CASSPESGQPAAFF.

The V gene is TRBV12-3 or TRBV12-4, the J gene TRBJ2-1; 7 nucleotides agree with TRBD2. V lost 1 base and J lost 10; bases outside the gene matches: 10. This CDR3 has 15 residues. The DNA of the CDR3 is TGTGCCAGCAGTTTAGTAGGGAGCGGGATTCGCGAGCAGTTCTTC. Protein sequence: CASSLVGSGIREQFF.

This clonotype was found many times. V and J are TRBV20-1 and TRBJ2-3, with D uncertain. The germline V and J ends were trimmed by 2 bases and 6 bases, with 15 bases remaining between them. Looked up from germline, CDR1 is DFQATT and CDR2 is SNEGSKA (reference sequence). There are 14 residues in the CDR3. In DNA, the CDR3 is TGCAGTGCTAGATCTCGGGCCCCCTTGGATACGCAGTATTTT. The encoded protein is CSARSRAPLDTQYF.

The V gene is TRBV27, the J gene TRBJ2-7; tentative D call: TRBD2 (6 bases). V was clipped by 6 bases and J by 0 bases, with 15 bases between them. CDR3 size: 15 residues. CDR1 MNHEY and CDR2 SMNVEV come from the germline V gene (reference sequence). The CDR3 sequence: CASRPLSGPSYEQYF. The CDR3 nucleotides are TGTGCCAGCAGACCTCTTAGCGGTCCCTCCTACGAGCAGTACTTC.

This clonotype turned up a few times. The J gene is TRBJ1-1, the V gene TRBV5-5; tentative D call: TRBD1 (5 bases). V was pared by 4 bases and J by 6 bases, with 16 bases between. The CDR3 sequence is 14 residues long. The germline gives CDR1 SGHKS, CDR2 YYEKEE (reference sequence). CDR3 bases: TGTGCCAGCAGCCTCACATCAGGGTTAGCTGAAGCTTTCTTT. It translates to CASSLTSGLAEAFF.

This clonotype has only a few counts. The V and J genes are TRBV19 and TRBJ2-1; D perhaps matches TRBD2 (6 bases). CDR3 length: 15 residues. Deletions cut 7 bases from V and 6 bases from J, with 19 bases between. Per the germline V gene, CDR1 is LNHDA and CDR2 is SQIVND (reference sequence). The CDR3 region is CASIAFSGGPNEQFF. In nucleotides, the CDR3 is TGTGCCAGTATAGCATTTAGCGGAGGGCCCAATGAGCAGTTCTTC. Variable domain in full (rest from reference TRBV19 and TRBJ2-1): DGGITQSPKYLFRKEGQNVTLSCEQNLNHDAMYWYRQDPGQGLRLIYYSQIVNDFQKGDIAEGYSVSREKKESFPLTVTSAQKNPTAFYLCASIAFSGGPNEQFFGPGTRLTVL.

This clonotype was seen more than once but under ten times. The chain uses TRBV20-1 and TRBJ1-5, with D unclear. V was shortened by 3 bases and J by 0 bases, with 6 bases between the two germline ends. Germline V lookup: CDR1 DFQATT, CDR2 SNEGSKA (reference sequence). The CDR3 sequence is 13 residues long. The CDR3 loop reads CSARDYSNQPQHF. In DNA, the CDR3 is TGCAGTGCTAGGGATTATAGCAATCAGCCCCAGCATTTT.

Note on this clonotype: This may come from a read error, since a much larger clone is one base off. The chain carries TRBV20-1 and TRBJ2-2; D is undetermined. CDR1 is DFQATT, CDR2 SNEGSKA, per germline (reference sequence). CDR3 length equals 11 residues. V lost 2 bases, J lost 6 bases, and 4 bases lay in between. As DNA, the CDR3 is TGCAGTGCTAGATGGGCCGGGGAGCTGTTTTTT. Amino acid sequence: CSARWAGELFF.

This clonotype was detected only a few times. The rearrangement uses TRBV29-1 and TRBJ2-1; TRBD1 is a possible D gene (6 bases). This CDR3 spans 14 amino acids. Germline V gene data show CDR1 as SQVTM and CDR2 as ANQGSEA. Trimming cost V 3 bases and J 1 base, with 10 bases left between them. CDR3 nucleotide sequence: TGCAGCGTTGATAAGGGGGAGTCCTACAATGAGCAGTTCTTC. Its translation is CSVDKGESYNEQFF.

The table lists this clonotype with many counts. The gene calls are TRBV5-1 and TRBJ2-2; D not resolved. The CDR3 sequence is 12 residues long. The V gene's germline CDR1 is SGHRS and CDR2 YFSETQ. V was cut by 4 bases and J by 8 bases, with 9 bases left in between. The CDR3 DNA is TGCGCCAGCAGCCTCACCGGGGGGGAGCTGTTTTTT. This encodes CASSLTGGELFF.

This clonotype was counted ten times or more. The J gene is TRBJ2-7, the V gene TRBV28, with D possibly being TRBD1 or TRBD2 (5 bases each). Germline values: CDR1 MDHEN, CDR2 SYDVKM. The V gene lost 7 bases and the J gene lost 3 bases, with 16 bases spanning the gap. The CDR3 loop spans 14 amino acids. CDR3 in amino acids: CASNSRDGDYEQYF. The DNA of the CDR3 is TGTGCCAGCAACTCCCGGGACGGTGACTACGAGCAGTACTTC.

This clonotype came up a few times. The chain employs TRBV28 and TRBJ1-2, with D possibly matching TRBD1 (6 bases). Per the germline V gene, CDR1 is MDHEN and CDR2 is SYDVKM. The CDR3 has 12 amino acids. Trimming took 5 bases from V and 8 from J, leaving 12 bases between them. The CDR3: CASSSRGEGYTF. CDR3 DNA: TGTGCCAGCAGTAGTAGGGGGGAAGGCTACACCTTC.

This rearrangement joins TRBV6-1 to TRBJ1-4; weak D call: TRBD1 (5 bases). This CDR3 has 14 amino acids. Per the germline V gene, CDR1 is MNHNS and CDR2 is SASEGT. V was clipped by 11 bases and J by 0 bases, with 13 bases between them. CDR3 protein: CALGGSATNEKLFF. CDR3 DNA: TGTGCCCTGGGGGGGAGTGCAACTAATGAAAAACTGTTTTTT.

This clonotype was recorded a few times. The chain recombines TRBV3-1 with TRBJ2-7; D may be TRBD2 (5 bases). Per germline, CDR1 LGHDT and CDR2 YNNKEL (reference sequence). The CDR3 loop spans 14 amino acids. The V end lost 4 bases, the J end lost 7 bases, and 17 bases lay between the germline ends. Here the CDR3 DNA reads TGTGCCAGCAGCCGAGACGAGGGCCTGGGGGAGCAGTACTTC. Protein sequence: CASSRDEGLGEQYF.

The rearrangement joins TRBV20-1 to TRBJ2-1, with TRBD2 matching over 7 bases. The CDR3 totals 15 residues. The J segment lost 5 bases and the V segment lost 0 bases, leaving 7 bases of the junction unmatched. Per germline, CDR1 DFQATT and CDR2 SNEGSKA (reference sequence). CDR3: CSARDSSGPDNEQFF. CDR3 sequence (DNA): TGCAGTGCTAGAGATTCTAGCGGACCCGACAATGAGCAGTTCTTC.

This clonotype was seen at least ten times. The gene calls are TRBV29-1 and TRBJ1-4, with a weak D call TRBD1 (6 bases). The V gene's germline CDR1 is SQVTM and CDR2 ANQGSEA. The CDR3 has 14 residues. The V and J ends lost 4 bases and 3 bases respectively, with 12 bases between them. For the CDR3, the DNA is TGCAGCGTTGTCAGGGGAGGTTCTAATGAAAAACTGTTTTTT. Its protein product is CSVVRGGSNEKLFF.